The 5 T cell receptor beta chains below all came from one sample that was sequenced in a study of shared clonotypes between healthy human individuals (dated by TCRdb to 2020 to 2022). The library was produced with the immunoSEQ multiplex PCR assay. As stored in TCRdb, this immuneACCESS dataset retains in-frame rearrangements with V and J assigned. A fraction of the clones does not appear; measured against another copy, unresolved V genes explain less than half of the discrepancy, and the remainder lacks a known reason. Recorded for this sample are some 1.5 million clones; 95% to 99% of them occurred a single time. The ten largest clones represent around 0.47% of the sample. Material for sequencing was naive CD4+ T cells sorted from blood. The sample's cell subset or site label, decoded: CD45RA+ positively selected. All receptors come from a man aged 25-45 years in good health.

As to this clone: Other DNA sequences in this specimen translate into the identical CDR3. The genes are TRBV19 and TRBJ2-7, with TRBD1 identical over 9 bases. Germline CDR1 reads LNHDA; CDR2 reads SQIVND (reference sequence). This CDR3 is built from 13 residues. Losses at the gene ends were 8 bases for V and 4 bases for J; bases not matched to a gene: 6. CDR3 DNA: TGTGCCAGTTCCCTGGACAGGGGATACGAGCAGTACTTC. Residues: CASSLDRGYEQYF.

This chain connects TRBV5-1 to TRBJ2-1, with TRBD2 identical over 7 bases. The trim removed 0 bases at V and 6 bases at J, leaving 6 bases unmatched. CDR1 SGHRS and CDR2 YFSETQ come from the germline V gene. The CDR3 consists of 15 residues. The CDR3: CASSLVVASGNEQFF. Written as DNA, the CDR3 is TGCGCCAGCAGCTTGGTAGTTGCTAGCGGCAATGAGCAGTTCTTC.

About this clone: The sample holds other DNA sequences that translate to the same CDR3. The rearrangement links TRBV18 to TRBJ2-3; D gene ambiguous. V was cut by 0 bases and J by 1 base, with 8 bases left in between. CDR3 length equals 15 residues. Germline lookup yields CDR1 KGHSH and CDR2 LQKENI. CDR3 sequence: CASSPPAGGTDTQYF. The CDR3 region has the DNA TGTGCCAGCTCACCACCGGCAGGAGGCACAGATACGCAGTATTTT. Combining the CDR3 with reference TRBV18 and TRBJ2-3 gives the whole variable domain NAGVMQNPRHLVRRRGQEARLRCSPMKGHSHVYWYRQLPEEGLKFMVYLQKENIIDESGMPKERFSAEFPKEGPSILRIQQVVRGDSAAYFCASSPPAGGTDTQYFGPGTRLTVL.

This clone was seen only once. The CDR3 reads CASSQKIAGSLYEQYF. The CDR3 DNA sequence: TGTGCCAGCAGCCAAAAGATAGCGGGATCGCTCTACGAGCAGTACTTC. The chain joins TRBV14 to TRBJ2-7; TRBD2 aligns across 8 bases. V shed 2 bases, J shed 3 bases, and the junction held 9 bases outside the gene matches. The germline V gene has CDR1 SGHDN and CDR2 FVKESK. There are 16 residues in the CDR3.

As to this clone: The junction does not match germline at one end; this may be a read error. V is TRBV2 and J is TRBJ1-1; a weak D match, TRBD1 (6 bases). The CDR3 sequence is 12 residues long. Germline loops: CDR1 SNHLY, CDR2 FYNNEI. The chain's CDR3 is CASREDRPEAFF. The CDR3 DNA reads as TGTGCCAGCAGGGAAGACAGGCCTGAAGCTTTCTTT.